Below, one T cell receptor (beta chain) is given with its context. Trimming shortened V by 7 bases and J by 0 bases, and 13 bases separated the two germline ends. Germline CDR1 reads SNHLY; CDR2 reads FYNNEI. The CDR3 contains 14 residues. The time point: persistent/refractory GD, antithyroid drugs over 5 years with positive TRAb. Following extraction of RNA from PBMCs, that RNA was used to make the TCR library. This sample is part of a study of regulatory T cells in long-lasting Graves disease. Sequencing libraries for TCR beta were prepared with iRepertoire HTBI primers and Arm-PCR of CDR3 regions. MiXCR was run by TCRdb on the multiplex PCR reads, yielding one entry per CDR3 protein. The table shows 600,000 to 800,000 distinct CDR3 sequences, with 30% occurring only once.

The TCR originated in a female donor with Graves disease. This chain connects TRBV2 to TRBJ2-7; perhaps TRBD2 as D (6 bases). The sample consisted of peripheral blood mononuclear cells (PBMCs), taken when the disease was refractory, from a patient treated with antithyroid drugs. In DNA form, the CDR3 reads TGTGCCAGCAAAGGGGCCGGGAGCTCCTACGAGCAGTACTTC. Translating it yields CASKGAGSSYEQYF. Full variable domain (missing parts from reference TRBV2 and TRBJ2-7): EPEVTQTPSHQVTQMGQEVILRCVPISNHLYFYWYRQILGQKVEFLVSFYNNEISEKSEIFDDQFSVERPDGSNFTLKIRSTKLEDSAMYFCASKGAGSSYEQYFGPGTRLTVT.